The 18 T cell receptor beta chains given below trace back to one sample, sequenced in a study of blood T cell repertoires in COVID-19. Here immunoSEQ multiplex PCR was the method, and the copy in TCRdb shows in-frame clones only, minus some. The sample lists under 150,000 clones; over 70% were seen once. Sequencing was performed on PBMCs or T cells enriched from blood (not recorded which). These receptors came from a man aged 50 or older in a cohort exposed to, infected with or recovered from COVID-19 (not recorded which).

The chain is built from TRBV5-1 and TRBJ2-7, with a weak D call TRBD1 (6 bases). V was pared by 0 bases and J by 2 bases, with 15 bases between. This CDR3 contains 16 residues. Germline lookup yields CDR1 SGHRS and CDR2 YFSETQ. The CDR3 loop is CASSLAVGAVPYEQYF. The CDR3 coding sequence is TGCGCCAGCAGCTTGGCTGTGGGGGCGGTCCCCTACGAGCAGTACTTC.

Here the CDR3 reads CASSPDRGGQPQHF. The CDR3 bases are TGTGCCAGCAGTCCCGACAGGGGGGGCCAGCCCCAGCATTTT. The gene calls are TRBV28 and TRBJ1-5, with 9 bases identical to TRBD1. The V segment lost 5 bases and the J segment 7 bases; nucleotides outside the gene matches: 6. CDR1 is MDHEN, CDR2 SYDVKM, per germline. This CDR3 is 14 amino acids long.

This clone was seen a single time. This chain uses TRBV14 with TRBJ1-2; maybe TRBD1 (6 bases). This CDR3 spans 14 amino acids. CDR1 is SGHDN, CDR2 FVKESK, per germline. V was cut by 4 bases and J by 5 bases, with 14 bases left in between. This CDR3 reads CASSPTTGMYGYTF. The CDR3 DNA is TGTGCCAGCAGCCCTACTACAGGGATGTATGGCTACACCTTC.

The chain carries TRBV9 and TRBJ1-2, with D maybe TRBD1 (6 bases). Per the germline V gene, CDR1 is SGDLS and CDR2 is YYNGEE. CDR3 length: 14 amino acids. V lost 5 bases, J lost 5 bases, and 16 bases lay in between. CDR3 DNA sequence: TGTGCCAGCAGTGAGGCAGGGGTTTCATATGGCTACACCTTC. Translation gives CASSEAGVSYGYTF.

The genes are TRBV19 and TRBJ2-7; 7 nucleotides match TRBD1. The V segment lost 6 bases and the J segment 4 bases; nucleotides outside the gene matches: 6. Germline CDR1 and CDR2: LNHDA and SQIVND (reference sequence). The CDR3 is made up of 13 amino acids. The CDR3 nucleotides read TGTGCCAGTAGCCTCAGGGGGATATACGAGCAGTACTTC. It codes for CASSLRGIYEQYF.

The rearrangement links TRBV19 to TRBJ2-5; 7 bases match TRBD2. This CDR3 contains 12 residues. V lost 7 bases and J lost 7; bases outside the gene matches: 6. The V gene's germline CDR1 is LNHDA and CDR2 SQIVND (reference sequence). The CDR3 bases are TGTGCCAGTATCGGGGGGTATGGGACCCAGTACTTC. It yields the protein CASIGGYGTQYF.

About this clone itself: Other DNA sequences in the same sample also yield this CDR3. The chain has TRBV19 and TRBJ2-1; 11 nucleotides match TRBD2. From germline, CDR1 is LNHDA and CDR2 SQIVND (reference sequence). The CDR3 runs 15 residues. V gave up 6 bases and J gave up 0 bases; unmatched junction bases: 1. CDR3 coding DNA: TGTGCCAGTAGAACTAGCGGGAGCTCCTACAATGAGCAGTTCTTC. As protein: CASRTSGSSYNEQFF.

CDR3 nucleotide sequence: TGTGCCAGTAGGAGACCGGGACTAGCATCCCCCGGGGAGCTGTTTTTT. This encodes CASRRPGLASPGELFF. The chain couples TRBV19 to TRBJ2-2, with 9 positions matching TRBD2. Germline assignment: CDR1 LNHDA and CDR2 SQIVND (reference sequence). The CDR3 has 16 amino acids. Trimming took 6 bases from V and 6 from J; bases not matched to a gene: 11. The full variable domain, completed using reference TRBV19 and TRBJ2-2, is DGGITQSPKYLFRKEGQNVTLSCEQNLNHDAMYWYRQDPGQGLRLIYYSQIVNDFQKGDIAEGYSVSREKKESFPLTVTSAQKNPTAFYLCASRRPGLASPGELFFGEGSRLTVL.

The V call is TRBV5-4, the J call TRBJ2-1; 9 bases are shared with TRBD2. The CDR3 is made up of 15 amino acids. CDR1 and CDR2 (germline): SGHNT, YYREEE (reference sequence). V shed 0 bases and J 4 bases; nucleotides not matched to a gene: 2. As DNA, the CDR3 is TGTGCCAGCAGCTTGGAGAGCGGGGGGTACAATGAGCAGTTCTTC. Translated: CASSLESGGYNEQFF.

V and J are TRBV5-1 and TRBJ1-1; 7 nucleotides agree with TRBD1. V was pared by 4 bases and J by 4 bases, with 4 bases of the junction left unmatched. CDR1 SGHRS and CDR2 YFSETQ come from the germline V gene. There are 13 residues in the CDR3. The CDR3 DNA is TGCGCCAGCAGCAGTCGACAGGGCACTGAAGCTTTCTTT. Translation: CASSSRQGTEAFF.

The V gene is TRBV10-2, the J gene TRBJ2-2; 14 nucleotides align to TRBD2. Germline assignment: CDR1 WSHSY and CDR2 SAAADI. This CDR3 contains 21 residues. Trimming at V came to 5 bases and at J to 5 bases, leaving 19 bases not matched to a gene. CDR3 sequence (DNA): TGCGCCAGCAGTCCTTATCTTGGGACTAGCGGGAGTTACGGAAAAACCGGGGAGCTGTTTTTT. It translates to CASSPYLGTSGSYGKTGELFF.

CDR3 nucleotide sequence: TGCGCCAGCAGCCATCAGGGTGACAGGGCCAACGAGCAGTACTTC. Translated, it gives CASSHQGDRANEQYF. The J gene is TRBJ2-7, the V gene TRBV4-1, with 7 bases matching TRBD1. Per the germline V gene, CDR1 is MGHRA and CDR2 is YSYEKL. J lost 5 bases, V lost 3 bases, and 10 bases had no gene match. The CDR3 length is 15 residues.

The rearrangement uses TRBV6-2 or TRBV6-3 and TRBJ2-2, with 14 bases lining up with TRBD2. This CDR3 is built from 18 residues. V was pared by 5 bases and J by 0 bases, with 5 bases of the junction left unmatched. Looked up from germline, CDR1 is MNHEY and CDR2 is SVGEGT. The DNA for the CDR3 is TGTGCCAGCAGTAGGACTAGCGGGAGGCGATCGAACACCGGGGAGCTGTTTTTT. This gives the protein CASSRTSGRRSNTGELFF.

This clone was counted once. This chain uses TRBV6-4 with TRBJ1-5; 8 positions agree with TRBD1. Per the germline V gene, CDR1 is MRHNA and CDR2 is SNTAGT. The CDR3 is 17 amino acids. Losses at the gene ends were 5 bases for V and 0 bases for J; bases not matched to a gene: 9. CDR3 loop: CASSLGDRQYSNQPQHF. CDR3 coding DNA: TGTGCCAGCAGTTTGGGGGACAGGCAGTATAGCAATCAGCCCCAGCATTTT.

The V gene is TRBV3-1 (or the pseudogene TRBV3-2), the J gene TRBJ2-1, with 14 bases identical to TRBD2. CDR3 length: 19 residues. Losses at the gene ends were 4 bases for V and 1 base for J; bases not matched to a gene: 9. CDR1 is LGHDT and CDR2 is YNNKEL in the germline V gene (reference sequence). CDR3 DNA sequence: TGTGCCAGCAGCCCCCCGGGACTAGCGGGAGTTAAGTCCTACAATGAGCAGTTCTTC. Protein sequence: CASSPPGLAGVKSYNEQFF.

In this sample, this clone turned up a few times. This sequence joins TRBV10-3 and TRBJ2-5; D perhaps matches TRBD2 (6 bases). This CDR3 is 15 amino acids long. Looked up from germline, CDR1 is ENHRY and CDR2 is SYGVKD. V lost 4 bases, J lost 1 base, and 13 bases lay in between. For the CDR3, the DNA is TGTGCCATCAGTGTCGGGGGTGGGGGCCAAGAGACCCAGTACTTC. This encodes CAISVGGGGQETQYF.

This chain links TRBV15 with TRBJ1-5; 10 bases map to TRBD1. Germline V lookup: CDR1 LNHNV, CDR2 YYDKDF (reference sequence). Trimming removed 3 bases from V and 1 base from J; junction bases left unmatched: 9. The CDR3 length is 18 residues. CDR3 DNA sequence: TGTGCCACCAGCAGGCGGGACAGGGGATCAATGAGCAATCAGCCCCAGCATTTT. Amino acids: CATSRRDRGSMSNQPQHF. The complete variable domain, with remaining parts taken from reference TRBV15 and TRBJ1-5, reads DAMVIQNPRYQVTQFGKPVTLSCSQTLNHNVMYWYQQKSSQAPKLLFHYYDKDFNNEADTPDNFQSRRPNTSFCFLDIRSPGLGDTAMYLCATSRRDRGSMSNQPQHFGDGTRLSIL.

The chain joins TRBV6-2 or TRBV6-3 to TRBJ2-7; TRBD1 matches at 9 bases. After removal of 6 bases from V and 3 bases from J, the junction contained 9 bases not matched to a gene. CDR3 length: 15 residues. The germline gives CDR1 MNHEY, CDR2 SVGEGT. The CDR3 DNA follows: TGTGCCAGCAGCTTTTGGGACAGGGAAAACTACGAGCAGTACTTC. It specifies CASSFWDRENYEQYF.